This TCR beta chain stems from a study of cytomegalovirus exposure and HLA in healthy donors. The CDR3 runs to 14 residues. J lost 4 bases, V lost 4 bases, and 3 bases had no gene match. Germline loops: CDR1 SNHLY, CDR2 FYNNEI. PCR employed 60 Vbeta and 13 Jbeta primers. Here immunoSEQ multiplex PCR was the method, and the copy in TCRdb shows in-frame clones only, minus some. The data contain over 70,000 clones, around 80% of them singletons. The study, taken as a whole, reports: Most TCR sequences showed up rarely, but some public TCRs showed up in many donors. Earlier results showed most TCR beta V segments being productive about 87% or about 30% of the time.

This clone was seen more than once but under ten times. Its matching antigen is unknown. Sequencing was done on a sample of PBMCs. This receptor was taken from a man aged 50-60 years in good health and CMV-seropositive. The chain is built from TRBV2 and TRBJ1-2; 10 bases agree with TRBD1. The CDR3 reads CASSGQGASYGYTF. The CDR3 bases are TGTGCCAGCAGTGGACAGGGGGCCTCCTATGGCTACACCTTC.